This T cell receptor (beta chain) was retrieved from a study of PD-1 blockade in mismatch repair-deficient tumors. Notes on the study in general: Tumor-resident clones, often undetectable pretreatment in blood, expanded then contracted after pembrolizumab.

To note about this clone: Its specificity is not known.

CDR1 MNHNS and CDR2 SASEGT come from the germline V gene. The CDR3 extends over 11 amino acids. V was cut by 2 bases and J by 13 bases, with 8 bases left in between. Sequencing used immunoSEQ multiplex PCR; TCRdb keeps in-frame clones, though not all of them. The sample includes 40,000 to 60,000 clones, around 73% of them seen just once. Material: peripheral blood, obtained 4 weeks after starting pembrolizumab. The J gene is TRBJ1-4, the V gene TRBV6-1; D uncertain. The TCR was taken from an adult with mismatch repair-deficient cancer. The CDR3 sequence is CASSETDGLFF. In DNA form, the CDR3 reads TGTGCCAGCAGTGAAACCGACGGACTGTTTTTT.